This T cell receptor (beta chain) was sequenced during a study of T cell responses to AZD1222 COVID-19 vaccine. Study-wide findings and caveats: Donors skewed white British and female; clonal diversity was possibly underestimated.

Profiling relied on immunoSEQ multiplex PCR, and the TCRdb table lists in-frame clones only, not all of them. The sample yields over 150,000 clones, over 80% seen once. About this clone: Its antigen is unidentified.

The sequence was obtained from an adult who received the MenACWY meningococcal vaccine as a control. The source was peripheral blood, collected 28 days after the second dose of the MenACWY control vaccine.

CDR3 sequence reads: CASSFQVESPLHF. CDR3 nucleotides: TGTGCCAGCAGTTTCCAGGTTGAGTCACCCCTCCACTTT. The chain is built from TRBV12-3 or TRBV12-4 and TRBJ1-6; D uncertain. Trimming took off 3 bases at V and 10 bases at J, with 10 bases between the two ends. This CDR3 region has 13 residues.